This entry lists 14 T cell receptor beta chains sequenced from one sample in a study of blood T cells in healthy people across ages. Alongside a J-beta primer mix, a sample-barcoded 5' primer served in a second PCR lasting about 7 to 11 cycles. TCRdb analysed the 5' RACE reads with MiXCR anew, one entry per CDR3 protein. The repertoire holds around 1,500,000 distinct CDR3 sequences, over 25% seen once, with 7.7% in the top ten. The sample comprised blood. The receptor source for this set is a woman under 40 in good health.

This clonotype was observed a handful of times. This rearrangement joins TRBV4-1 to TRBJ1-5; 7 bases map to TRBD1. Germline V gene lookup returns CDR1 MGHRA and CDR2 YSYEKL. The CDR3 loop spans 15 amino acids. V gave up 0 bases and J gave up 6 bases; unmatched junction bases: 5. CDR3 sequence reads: CASSQERGLGQPQHF. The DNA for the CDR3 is TGCGCCAGCAGCCAAGAGAGGGGGCTCGGTCAGCCCCAGCATTTT.

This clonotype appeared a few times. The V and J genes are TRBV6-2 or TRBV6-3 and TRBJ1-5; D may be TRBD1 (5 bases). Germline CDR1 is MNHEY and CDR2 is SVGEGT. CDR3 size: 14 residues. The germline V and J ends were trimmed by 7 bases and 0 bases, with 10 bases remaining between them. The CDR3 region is CASTGTNSNQPQHF. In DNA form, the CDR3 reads TGTGCCAGCACCGGGACTAATAGCAATCAGCCCCAGCATTTT.

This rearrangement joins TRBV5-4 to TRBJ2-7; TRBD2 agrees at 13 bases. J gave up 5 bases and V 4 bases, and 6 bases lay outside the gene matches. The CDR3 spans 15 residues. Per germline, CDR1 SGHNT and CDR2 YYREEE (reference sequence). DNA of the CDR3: TGTGCCAGCAGCGGTGTACTAGCGGGAGGGCACGAGCAGTACTTC. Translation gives CASSGVLAGGHEQYF.

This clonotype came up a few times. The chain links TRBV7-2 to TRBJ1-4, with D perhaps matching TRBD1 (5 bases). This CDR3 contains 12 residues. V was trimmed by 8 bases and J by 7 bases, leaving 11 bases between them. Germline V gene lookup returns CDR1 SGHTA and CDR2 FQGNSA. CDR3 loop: CASGWRGEKLFF. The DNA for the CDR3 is TGTGCCAGCGGATGGAGGGGTGAAAAACTGTTTTTT. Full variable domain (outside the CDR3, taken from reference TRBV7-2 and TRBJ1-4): GAGVSQSPSNKVTEKGKDVELRCDPISGHTALYWYRQSLGQGLEFLIYFQGNSAPDKSGLPSDRFSAERTGGSVSTLTIQRTQQEDSAVYLCASGWRGEKLFFGSGTQLSVL.

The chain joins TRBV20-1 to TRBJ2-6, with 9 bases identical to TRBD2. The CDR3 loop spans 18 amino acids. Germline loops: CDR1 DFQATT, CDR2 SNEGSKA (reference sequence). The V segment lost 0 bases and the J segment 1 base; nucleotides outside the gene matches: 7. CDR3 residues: CSARDQTSGGSGANVLTF. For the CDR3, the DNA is TGCAGTGCTAGAGATCAGACTAGCGGAGGGTCTGGGGCCAACGTCCTGACTTTC.

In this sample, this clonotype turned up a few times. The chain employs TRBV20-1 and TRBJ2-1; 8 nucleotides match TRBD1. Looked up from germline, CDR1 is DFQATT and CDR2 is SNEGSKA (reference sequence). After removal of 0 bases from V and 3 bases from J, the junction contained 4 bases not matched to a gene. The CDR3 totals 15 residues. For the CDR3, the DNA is TGCAGTGCTAGAGAAGACAGGGGCGTCTACAATGAGCAGTTCTTC. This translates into CSAREDRGVYNEQFF.

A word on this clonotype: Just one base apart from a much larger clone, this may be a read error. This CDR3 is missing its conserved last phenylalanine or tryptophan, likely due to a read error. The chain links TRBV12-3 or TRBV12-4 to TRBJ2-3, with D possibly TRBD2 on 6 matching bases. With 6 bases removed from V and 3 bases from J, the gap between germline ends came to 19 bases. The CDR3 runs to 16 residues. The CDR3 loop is CASRLLGEDRTDTQYS. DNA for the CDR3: TGTGCCAGCAGACTCCTAGGGGAGGATAGGACAGATACGCAGTATTCT.

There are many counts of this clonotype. Here the CDR3 reads CASSPTGGAQETQYF. The CDR3 coding sequence is TGTGCCAGCAGCCCCACGGGGGGCGCACAAGAGACCCAGTACTTC. The chain joins TRBV9 to TRBJ2-5; tentatively, D is TRBD2 (7 bases). Germline values: CDR1 SGDLS, CDR2 YYNGEE. Trimming removed 4 bases from V and 2 bases from J, with 15 bases in between. This CDR3 spans 15 amino acids.

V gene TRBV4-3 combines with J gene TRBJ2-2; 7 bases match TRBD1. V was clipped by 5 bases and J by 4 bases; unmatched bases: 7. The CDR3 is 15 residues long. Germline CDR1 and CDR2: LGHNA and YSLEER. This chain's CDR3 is CASSYDRVVTGELFF. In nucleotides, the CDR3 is TGCGCCAGCAGCTACGACAGGGTCGTCACCGGGGAGCTGTTTTTT.

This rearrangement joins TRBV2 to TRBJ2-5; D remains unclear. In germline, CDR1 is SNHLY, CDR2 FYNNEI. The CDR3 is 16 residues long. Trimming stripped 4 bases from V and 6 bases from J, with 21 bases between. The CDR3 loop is CASSGVETPGGQTQYF. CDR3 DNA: TGTGCCAGCAGTGGGGTAGAGACTCCCGGTGGACAGACCCAGTACTTC.

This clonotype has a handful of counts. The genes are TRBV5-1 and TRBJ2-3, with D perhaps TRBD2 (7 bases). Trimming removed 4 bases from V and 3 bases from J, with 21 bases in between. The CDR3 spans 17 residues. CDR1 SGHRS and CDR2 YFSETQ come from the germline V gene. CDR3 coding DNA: TGCGCCAGCAGCCTACTGACAGGCCTTAGCGGGACAGATACGCAGTATTTT. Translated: CASSLLTGLSGTDTQYF.

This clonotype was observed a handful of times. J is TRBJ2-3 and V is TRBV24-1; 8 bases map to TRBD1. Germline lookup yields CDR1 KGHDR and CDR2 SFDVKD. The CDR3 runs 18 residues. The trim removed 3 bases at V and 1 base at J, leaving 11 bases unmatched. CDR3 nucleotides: TGTGCCACCAGTGATGCGGGACACAGGGGGAGAGGCACAGATACGCAGTATTTT. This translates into CATSDAGHRGRGTDTQYF.

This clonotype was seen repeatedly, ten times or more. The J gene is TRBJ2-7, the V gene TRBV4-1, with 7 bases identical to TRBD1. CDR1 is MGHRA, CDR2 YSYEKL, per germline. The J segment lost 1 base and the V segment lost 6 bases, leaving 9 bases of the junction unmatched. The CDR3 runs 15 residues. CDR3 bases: TGCGCCAGCAGGACCGGGACAGCCCTTTCCTACGAGCAGTACTTC. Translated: CASRTGTALSYEQYF.

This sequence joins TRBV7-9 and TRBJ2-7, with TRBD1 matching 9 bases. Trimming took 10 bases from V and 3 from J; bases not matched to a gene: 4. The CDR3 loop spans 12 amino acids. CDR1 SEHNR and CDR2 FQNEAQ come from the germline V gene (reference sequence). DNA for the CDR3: TGTGCCATGGGACAGGGTAGCTACGAGCAGTACTTC. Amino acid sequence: CAMGQGSYEQYF.